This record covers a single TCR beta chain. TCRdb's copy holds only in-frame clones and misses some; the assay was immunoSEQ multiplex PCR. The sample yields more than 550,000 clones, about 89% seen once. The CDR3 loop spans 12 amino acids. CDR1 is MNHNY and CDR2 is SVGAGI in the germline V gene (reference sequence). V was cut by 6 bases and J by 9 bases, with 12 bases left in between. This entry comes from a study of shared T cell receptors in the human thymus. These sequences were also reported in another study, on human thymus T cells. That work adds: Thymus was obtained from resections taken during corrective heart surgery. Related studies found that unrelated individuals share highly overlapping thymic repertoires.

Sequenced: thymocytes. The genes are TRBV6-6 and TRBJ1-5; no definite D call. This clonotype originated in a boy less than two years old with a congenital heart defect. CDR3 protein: CASSQFRLPQHF. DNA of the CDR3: TGTGCCAGCAGCCAATTCAGGCTGCCCCAGCATTTT.